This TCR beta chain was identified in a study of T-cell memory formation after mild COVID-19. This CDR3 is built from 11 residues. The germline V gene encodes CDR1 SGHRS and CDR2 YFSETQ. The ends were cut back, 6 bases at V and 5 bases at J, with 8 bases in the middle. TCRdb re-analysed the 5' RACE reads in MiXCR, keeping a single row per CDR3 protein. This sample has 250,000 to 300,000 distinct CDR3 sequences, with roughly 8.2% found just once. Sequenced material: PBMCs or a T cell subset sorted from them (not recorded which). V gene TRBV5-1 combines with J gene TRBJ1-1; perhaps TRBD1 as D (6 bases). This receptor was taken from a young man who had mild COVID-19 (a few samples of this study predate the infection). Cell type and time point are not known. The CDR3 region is CASTGETEAFF. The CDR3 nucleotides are TGCGCCAGCACAGGGGAGACTGAAGCTTTCTTT.